The 11 T cell receptor beta chains below all came from one sample that was sequenced in a study of blood T cell repertoires in COVID-19. Assay used: immunoSEQ multiplex PCR; TCRdb lists only in-frame clones, some missing. The repertoire includes a few hundred thousand clones, about 87% of them detected once, and around 3% sits in the top ten. Sequences were obtained from PBMCs or T cells enriched from blood (not recorded which). The source of these receptors is a woman between 45 and 65 years old who had recovered from COVID-19.

V usage is TRBV9 and J usage is TRBJ2-1; weak D call: TRBD2 (6 bases). The CDR3 covers 16 residues. CDR1 SGDLS and CDR2 YYNGEE come from the germline V gene. Trimming left V 4 bases short and J 5 bases short, with 19 bases between. In DNA form, the CDR3 reads TGTGCCAGCAGCCCTCCATCTCGGGGACTCGACAATGAGCAGTTCTTC. Its translation: CASSPPSRGLDNEQFF.

The chain has TRBV15 and TRBJ2-5, with 7 bases identical to TRBD1. The V gene's germline CDR1 is LNHNV and CDR2 YYDKDF (reference sequence). The CDR3 length is 15 residues. Trimming removed 0 bases from V and 3 bases from J; junction bases left unmatched: 4. The CDR3, as DNA: TGTGCCACCAGCAGAGACCGAGGACAGGAAGAGACCCAGTACTTC. This translates into CATSRDRGQEETQYF.

The CDR3 loop is CASSQIAGGPYNEQFF. The CDR3 DNA reads as TGTGCCAGCAGCCAGATAGCGGGAGGGCCCTACAATGAGCAGTTCTTC. The chain is built from TRBV7-2 and TRBJ2-1, with 11 bases identical to TRBD2. Germline V lookup: CDR1 SGHTA, CDR2 FQGNSA. The V and J ends lost 5 bases and 2 bases, in that order; junction bases with no gene match: 5. This CDR3 has 16 residues.

This chain connects TRBV28 to TRBJ1-4; 7 bases are shared with TRBD1. The CDR3 is made up of 18 amino acids. Trimming at V came to 2 bases and at J to 0 bases, leaving 9 bases not matched to a gene. Looked up from germline, CDR1 is MDHEN and CDR2 is SYDVKM. CDR3 in amino acids: CASSLLRTGPATNEKLFF. The CDR3 bases are TGTGCCAGCAGTTTACTGCGGACAGGACCTGCAACTAATGAAAAACTGTTTTTT.

This chain joins TRBV7-9 and TRBJ2-2, with D tentatively TRBD2 (5 bases). V gave up 5 bases and J gave up 0 bases, with 16 bases separating them. Germline V gene sequence: CDR1 SEHNR, CDR2 FQNEAQ (reference sequence). The CDR3 runs 17 residues. CDR3 sequence: CASSPIIRGANTGELFF. DNA for the CDR3: TGTGCCAGCAGCCCTATTATACGGGGAGCGAACACCGGGGAGCTGTTTTTT.

V gene TRBV7-9 combines with J gene TRBJ1-1; D gene uncertain. Germline CDR1 is SEHNR and CDR2 is FQNEAQ (reference sequence). Trimming stripped 1 base from V and 0 bases from J, with 9 bases between. CDR3 length equals 15 residues. CDR3 residues: CASSLVRRMNTEAFF. As DNA, the CDR3 is TGTGCCAGCAGCTTAGTACGCAGGATGAACACTGAAGCTTTCTTT.

J is TRBJ1-2 and V is TRBV4-1, with D maybe TRBD1 (6 bases). Germline values: CDR1 MGHRA, CDR2 YSYEKL. CDR3 length equals 14 residues. V lost 3 bases and J lost 4, with 12 bases in between. This CDR3 reads CASSQTDRPYGYTF. The CDR3 bases are TGCGCCAGCAGCCAGACCGACAGGCCCTATGGCTACACCTTC.

This chain joins TRBV5-4 and TRBJ1-6; possible D gene TRBD1, 6 bases. Germline CDR1 and CDR2: SGHNT and YYREEE (reference sequence). V lost 3 bases and J lost 7, with 20 bases in between. The CDR3 has 17 residues. The CDR3 sequence is CASSYSQTQGRNSPLHF. CDR3 DNA sequence: TGTGCCAGCAGCTACAGCCAGACACAGGGCCGGAATTCACCCCTCCACTTT. Variable domain in full (rest from reference TRBV5-4 and TRBJ1-6): ETGVTQSPTHLIKTRGQQVTLRCSSQSGHNTVSWYQQALGQGPQFIFQYYREEENGRGNFPPRFSGLQFPNYSSELNVNALELDDSALYLCASSYSQTQGRNSPLHFGNGTRLTVT.

This clone was seen just once. V and J are TRBV6-5 and TRBJ1-4; a possible D gene is TRBD1 (6 bases). This CDR3 region has 15 residues. Germline CDR1 is MNHEY and CDR2 is SVGAGI. Trimming shortened V by 7 bases and J by 10 bases, and 22 bases separated the two germline ends. The CDR3 DNA is TGTGCCAGCACCCTCATGGGGCAGGGGATAGGAAAACTGTTTTTT. Protein sequence: CASTLMGQGIGKLFF.

J is TRBJ1-3 and V is TRBV3-1 (or the pseudogene TRBV3-2), with D possibly matching TRBD1 (5 bases). The CDR3 loop spans 13 amino acids. The germline CDR1 and CDR2 sequences are LGHDT and YNNKEL (reference sequence). V was cut by 1 base and J by 4 bases, with 5 bases left in between. CDR3 bases: TGTGCCAGCAGCCAAGGGGGCGGAAACACCATATATTTT. This codes for CASSQGGGNTIYF.

This chain links TRBV12-3 or TRBV12-4 with TRBJ2-2; D ambiguous. The CDR3 runs to 12 residues. The germline V and J ends were trimmed by 6 bases and 6 bases, with 8 bases remaining between them. CDR3 protein: CASRPTPGELFF. CDR3 in DNA: TGTGCCAGCAGACCGACTCCCGGGGAGCTGTTTTTT.